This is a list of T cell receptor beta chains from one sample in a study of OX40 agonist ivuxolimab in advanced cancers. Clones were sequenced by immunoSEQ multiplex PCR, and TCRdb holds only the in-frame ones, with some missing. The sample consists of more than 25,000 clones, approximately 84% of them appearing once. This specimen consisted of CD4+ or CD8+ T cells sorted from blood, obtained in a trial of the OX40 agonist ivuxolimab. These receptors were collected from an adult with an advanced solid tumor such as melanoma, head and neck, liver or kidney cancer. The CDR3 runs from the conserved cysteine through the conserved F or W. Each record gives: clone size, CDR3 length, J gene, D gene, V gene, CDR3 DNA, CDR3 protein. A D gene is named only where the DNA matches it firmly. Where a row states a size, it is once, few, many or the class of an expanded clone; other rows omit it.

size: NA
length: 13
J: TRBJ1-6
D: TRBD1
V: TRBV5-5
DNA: TGTGCCAGCAGGGGACAGGGGGAACCACCCCTCCACTTT
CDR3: CASRGQGEPPLHF

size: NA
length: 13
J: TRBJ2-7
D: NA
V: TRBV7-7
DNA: TGTGCTAGCAGCTTAGCGTTTACCGGCGAGCAGTACTTC
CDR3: CASSLAFTGEQYF

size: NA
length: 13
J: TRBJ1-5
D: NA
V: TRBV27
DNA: TGTGCCAGCAGTTTATCTGACGGGCAGCCCCAGCATTTT
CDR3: CASSLSDGQPQHF

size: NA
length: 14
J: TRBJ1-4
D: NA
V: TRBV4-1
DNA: TGCGCCAGCAGCCAGGTCGCGGACGGTGAAAAACTGTTTTTT
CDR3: CASSQVADGEKLFF

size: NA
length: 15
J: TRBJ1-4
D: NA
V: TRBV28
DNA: TGTGCCAGCACCCCAAGGGGATACCCTAATGAAAAACTGTTTTTT
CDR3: CASTPRGYPNEKLFF

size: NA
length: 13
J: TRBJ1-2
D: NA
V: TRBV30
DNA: TGTGCCTGGAGTGTAAGGCTGGCCTATGGCTACACCTTC
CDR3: CAWSVRLAYGYTF

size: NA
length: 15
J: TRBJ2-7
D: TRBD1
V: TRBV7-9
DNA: TGTGCCAGCAGCTTGGGACAGGGGATGACCTACGAGCAGTACTTC
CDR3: CASSLGQGMTYEQYF

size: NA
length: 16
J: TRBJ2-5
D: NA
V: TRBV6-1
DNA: TGTGCCAGCAGTGAAGTTGGGTTAGCGGTTCAAGAGACCCAGTACTTC
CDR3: CASSEVGLAVQETQYF

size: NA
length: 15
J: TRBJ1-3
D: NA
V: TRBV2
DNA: TGTGCCAGCACCAGTGGGGAAACACCTGGAAACACCATATATTTT
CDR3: CASTSGETPGNTIYF

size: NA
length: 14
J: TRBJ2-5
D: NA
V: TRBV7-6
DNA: TGTGCCAGCAGCTTATTACAGAACCAAGAGACCCAGTACTTC
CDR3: CASSLLQNQETQYF

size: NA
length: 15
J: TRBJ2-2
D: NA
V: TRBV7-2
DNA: TGTGCCAGCAGATTAGAGGGAGGATACACCGGGGAGCTGTTTTTT
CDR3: CASRLEGGYTGELFF

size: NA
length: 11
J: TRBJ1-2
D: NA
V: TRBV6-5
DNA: TGTGCCAGCAGTGAAGGGCCAGGGACTCCCTTC
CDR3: CASSEGPGTPF

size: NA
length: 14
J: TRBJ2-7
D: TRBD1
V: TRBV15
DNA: TGTGCCACCAGCATCGACAGGGGCGGCTACGAGCAGTACTTC
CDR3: CATSIDRGGYEQYF

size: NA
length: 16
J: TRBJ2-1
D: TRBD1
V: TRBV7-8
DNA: TGTGCCAGCAGCTTCCCGGGACAGCTTTCCTACAATGAGCAGTTCTTC
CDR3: CASSFPGQLSYNEQFF

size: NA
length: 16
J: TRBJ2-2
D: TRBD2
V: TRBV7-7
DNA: TGTGCTAGCAGCTTAACCGGGACTAGCAACACCGGGGAGCTGTTTTTT
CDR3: CASSLTGTSNTGELFF

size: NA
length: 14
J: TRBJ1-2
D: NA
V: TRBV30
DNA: TGTGCCTGGAGTGTACTGGGGGTCAACTATGGCTACACCTTC
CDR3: CAWSVLGVNYGYTF

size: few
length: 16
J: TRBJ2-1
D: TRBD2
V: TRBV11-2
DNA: TGTGCCAGCAGCTTAACTACTAGCGTCGCCTACAATGAGCAGTTCTTC
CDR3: CASSLTTSVAYNEQFF

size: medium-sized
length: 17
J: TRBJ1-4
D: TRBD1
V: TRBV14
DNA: TGTGCCAGCAGCCCAACACCGTACAGGGGGCGAGGTGAAAAACTGTTTTTT
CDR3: CASSPTPYRGRGEKLFF

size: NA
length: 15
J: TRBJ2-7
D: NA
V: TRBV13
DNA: TGTGCCAGCAGCTTAGCCACCACCGGACCTTACGAGCAGTACTTC
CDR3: CASSLATTGPYEQYF

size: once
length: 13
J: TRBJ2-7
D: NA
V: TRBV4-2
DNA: TGTGCCAGCAGCCACAGGCAAACCTACGAGCAGTACTTC
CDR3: CASSHRQTYEQYF

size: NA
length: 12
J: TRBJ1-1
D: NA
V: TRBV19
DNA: TGTGCCAGTATTGCAGGGGCCACTGAAGCTTTCTTT
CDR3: CASIAGATEAFF

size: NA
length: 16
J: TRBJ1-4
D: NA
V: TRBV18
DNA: TGTGCCAGCTCACCAGTCCTGGACGGAGTTAATGAAAAACTGTTTTTT
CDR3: CASSPVLDGVNEKLFF

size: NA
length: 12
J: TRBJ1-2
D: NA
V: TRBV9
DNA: TGTGCCAGCAGCAGCGGCCCAGGGGGCTACACCTTC
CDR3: CASSSGPGGYTF

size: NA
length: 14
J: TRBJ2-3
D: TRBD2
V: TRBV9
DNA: TGTGCCAGCAGCGTCAACGGGGGGGCAGATACGCAGTATTTT
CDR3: CASSVNGGADTQYF

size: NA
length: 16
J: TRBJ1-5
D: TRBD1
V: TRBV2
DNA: TGTGCCAGCAGTGAAGACGGGACAGGGGTCAATCAGCCCCAGCATTTT
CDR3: CASSEDGTGVNQPQHF

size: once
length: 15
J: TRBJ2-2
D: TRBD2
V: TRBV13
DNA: TGTGCCAGCAGCCCGGGACTAGGAATTACCGGGGAGCTGTTTTTT
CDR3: CASSPGLGITGELFF

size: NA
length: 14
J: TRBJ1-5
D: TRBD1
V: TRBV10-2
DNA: TGCGCCAGCAGTGAGGGACAGGGTAGTCAGCCCCAGCATTTT
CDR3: CASSEGQGSQPQHF

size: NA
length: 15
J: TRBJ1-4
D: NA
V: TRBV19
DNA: TGTGCCAGTAGCCTTTGGGCGGGGAAAGACGAAAAACTGTTTTTT
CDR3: CASSLWAGKDEKLFF

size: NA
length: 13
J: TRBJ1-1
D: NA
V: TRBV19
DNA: TGTGCCAGTAGTCTGGGACCGGTCACTGAAGCTTTCTTT
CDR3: CASSLGPVTEAFF

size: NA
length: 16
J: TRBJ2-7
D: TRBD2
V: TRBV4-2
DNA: TGTGCCAGCAGCCCCGGGACTAGCGGGGACTCCTACGAGCAGTACTTC
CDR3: CASSPGTSGDSYEQYF

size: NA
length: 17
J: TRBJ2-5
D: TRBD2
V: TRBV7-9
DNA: TGTGCCAGCAGCTCGGGACTAGCGGGAGGGCCGGAAGAGACCCAGTACTTC
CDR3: CASSSGLAGGPEETQYF

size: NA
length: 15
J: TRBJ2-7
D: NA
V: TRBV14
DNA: TGTGCCAGCAGCCAAGTGGAGGGGGGGGCCTACGAGCAGTACTTC
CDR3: CASSQVEGGAYEQYF

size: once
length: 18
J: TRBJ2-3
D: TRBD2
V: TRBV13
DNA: TGTGCCAGCAGCTCCGCCGGGACTAGCACAACTAGCACAGATACGCAGTATTTT
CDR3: CASSSAGTSTTSTDTQYF

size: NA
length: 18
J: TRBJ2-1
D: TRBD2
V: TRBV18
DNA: TGTGCCAGCTCACCCGACCCCCCAGCGGGAGGGAGGAACAATGAGCAGTTCTTC
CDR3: CASSPDPPAGGRNNEQFF

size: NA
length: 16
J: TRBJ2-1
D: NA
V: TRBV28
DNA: TGTGCCAGCAGTCCCCCGGGACTTCACTCCTACAATGAGCAGTTCTTC
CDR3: CASSPPGLHSYNEQFF

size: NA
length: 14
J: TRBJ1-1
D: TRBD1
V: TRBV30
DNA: TGTGCCTGGAGTGTTGCAGGGGGCTTCACTGAAGCTTTCTTT
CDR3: CAWSVAGGFTEAFF

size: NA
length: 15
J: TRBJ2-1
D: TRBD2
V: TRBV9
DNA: TGTGCCAGTTCGATTGGGACTAGCGCCTACAATGAGCAGTTCTTC
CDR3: CASSIGTSAYNEQFF

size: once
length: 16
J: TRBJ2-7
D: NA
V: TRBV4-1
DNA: TGCGCCAGCAGCCCCGGACCTCTGACAGGACACTACGAGCAGTACTTC
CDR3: CASSPGPLTGHYEQYF

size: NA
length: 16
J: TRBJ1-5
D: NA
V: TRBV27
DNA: TGTGCCAGCAGTTTATACGGGCTGCACAGCAATCAGCCCCAGCATTTT
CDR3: CASSLYGLHSNQPQHF

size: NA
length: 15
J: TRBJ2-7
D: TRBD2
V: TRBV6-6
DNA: TGTGCCAGCAGTTACGGAATAGCGGGATCCTACGAGCAGTACTTC
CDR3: CASSYGIAGSYEQYF